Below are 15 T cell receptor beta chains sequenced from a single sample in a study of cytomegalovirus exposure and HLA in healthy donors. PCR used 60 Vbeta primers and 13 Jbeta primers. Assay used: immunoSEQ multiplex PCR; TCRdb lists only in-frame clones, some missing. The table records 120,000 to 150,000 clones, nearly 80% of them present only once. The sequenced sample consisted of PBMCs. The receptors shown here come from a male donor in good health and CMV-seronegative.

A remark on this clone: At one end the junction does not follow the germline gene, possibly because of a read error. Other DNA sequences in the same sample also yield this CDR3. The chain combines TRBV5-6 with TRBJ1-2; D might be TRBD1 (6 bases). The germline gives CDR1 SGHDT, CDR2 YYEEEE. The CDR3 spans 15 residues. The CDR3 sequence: CASSEGVTNIYGYTF. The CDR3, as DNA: TGCGCCAGCAGCGAGGGGGTCACCAACATCTATGGCTACACCTTC.

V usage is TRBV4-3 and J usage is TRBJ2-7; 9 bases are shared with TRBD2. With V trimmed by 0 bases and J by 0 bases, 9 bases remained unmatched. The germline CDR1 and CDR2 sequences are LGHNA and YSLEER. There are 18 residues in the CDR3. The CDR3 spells CASSQDSPASGVSYEQYF. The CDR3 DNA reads TGCGCCAGCAGCCAAGATTCCCCGGCTAGCGGGGTCTCCTACGAGCAGTACTTC.

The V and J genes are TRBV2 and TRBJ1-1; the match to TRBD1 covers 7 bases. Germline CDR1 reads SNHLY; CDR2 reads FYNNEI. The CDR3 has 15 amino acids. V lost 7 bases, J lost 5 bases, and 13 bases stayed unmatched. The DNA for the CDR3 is TGTGCCAGCACTAGGGGGCTAATCGGGGGAACTGAAGCTTTCTTT. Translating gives CASTRGLIGGTEAFF.

CDR3 sequence reads: CASSLRGGGGGATQYF. As DNA, the CDR3 is TGTGCCAGCAGTTTAAGGGGCGGGGGTGGGGGAGCTACGCAGTATTTT. This chain links TRBV27 with TRBJ2-3; TRBD2 matches 7 bases. Germline loops: CDR1 MNHEY, CDR2 SMNVEV (reference sequence). The CDR3 sequence is 16 residues long. The V gene end was trimmed by 2 bases and the J gene end by 8 bases; junction bases not matched to a gene: 13.

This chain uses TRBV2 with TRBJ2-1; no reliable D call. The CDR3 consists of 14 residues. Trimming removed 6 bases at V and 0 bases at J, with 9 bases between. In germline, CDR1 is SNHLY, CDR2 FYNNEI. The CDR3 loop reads CASSPDSSYNEQFF. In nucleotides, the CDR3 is TGTGCCAGCAGCCCCGACTCCTCCTACAATGAGCAGTTCTTC. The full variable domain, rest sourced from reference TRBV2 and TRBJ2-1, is EPEVTQTPSHQVTQMGQEVILRCVPISNHLYFYWYRQILGQKVEFLVSFYNNEISEKSEIFDDQFSVERPDGSNFTLKIRSTKLEDSAMYFCASSPDSSYNEQFFGPGTRLTVL.

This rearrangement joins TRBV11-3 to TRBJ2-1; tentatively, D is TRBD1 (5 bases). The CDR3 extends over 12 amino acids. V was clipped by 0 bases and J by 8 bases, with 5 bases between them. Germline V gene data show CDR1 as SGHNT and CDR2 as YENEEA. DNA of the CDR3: TGTGCCAGCAGCTTAGAGGGGCATGAGCAGTTCTTC. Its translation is CASSLEGHEQFF. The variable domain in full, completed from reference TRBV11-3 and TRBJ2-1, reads EAGVVQSPRYKIIEKKQPVAFWCNPISGHNTLYWYLQNLGQGPELLIRYENEEAVDDSQLPKDRFSAERLKGVDSTLKIQPAELGDSAVYLCASSLEGHEQFFGPGTRLTVL.

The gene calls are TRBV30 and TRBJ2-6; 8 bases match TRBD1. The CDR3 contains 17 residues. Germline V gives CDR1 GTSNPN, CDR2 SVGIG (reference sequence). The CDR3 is CACRRVQGAAGANVLTF. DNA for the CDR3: TGTGCGTGTCGAAGAGTCCAGGGGGCGGCTGGGGCCAACGTCCTGACTTTC.

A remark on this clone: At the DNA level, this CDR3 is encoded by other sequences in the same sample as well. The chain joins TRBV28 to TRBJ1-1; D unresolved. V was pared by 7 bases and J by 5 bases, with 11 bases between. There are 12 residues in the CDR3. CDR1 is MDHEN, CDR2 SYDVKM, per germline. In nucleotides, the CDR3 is TGTGCCAGCATCGGTAGATATACTGAAGCTTTCTTT. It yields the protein CASIGRYTEAFF.

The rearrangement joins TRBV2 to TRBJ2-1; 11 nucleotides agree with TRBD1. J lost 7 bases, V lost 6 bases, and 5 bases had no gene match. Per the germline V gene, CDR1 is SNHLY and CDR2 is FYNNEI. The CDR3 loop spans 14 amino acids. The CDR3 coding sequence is TGTGCCAGCAGGGACAGGGGGCGGTTGAATGAGCAGTTCTTC. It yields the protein CASRDRGRLNEQFF.

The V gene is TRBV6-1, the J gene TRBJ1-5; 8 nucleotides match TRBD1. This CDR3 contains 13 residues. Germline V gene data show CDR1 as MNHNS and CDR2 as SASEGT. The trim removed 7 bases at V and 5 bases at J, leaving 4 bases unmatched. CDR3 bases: TGTGCCAGCAAAATACAGGGGGATCAGCCCCAGCATTTT. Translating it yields CASKIQGDQPQHF.

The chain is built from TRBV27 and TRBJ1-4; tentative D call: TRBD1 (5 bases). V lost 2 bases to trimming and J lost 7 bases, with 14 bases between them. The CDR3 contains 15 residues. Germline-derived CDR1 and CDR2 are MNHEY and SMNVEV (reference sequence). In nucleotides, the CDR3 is TGTGCCAGCAGTTTACTGACGGGGGTTGGTGAAAAACTGTTTTTT. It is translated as CASSLLTGVGEKLFF.

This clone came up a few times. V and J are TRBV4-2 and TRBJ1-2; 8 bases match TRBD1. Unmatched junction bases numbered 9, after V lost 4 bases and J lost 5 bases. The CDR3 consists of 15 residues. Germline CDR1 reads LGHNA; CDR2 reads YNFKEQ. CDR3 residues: CASSPKPGQEYGYTF. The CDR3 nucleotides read TGTGCCAGCAGCCCGAAACCGGGACAGGAATATGGCTACACCTTC.

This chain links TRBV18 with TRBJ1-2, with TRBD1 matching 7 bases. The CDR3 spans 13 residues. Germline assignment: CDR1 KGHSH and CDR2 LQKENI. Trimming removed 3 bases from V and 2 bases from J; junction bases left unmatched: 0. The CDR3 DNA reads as TGTGCCAGCTCACCGGACAGGAACTATGGCTACACCTTC. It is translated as CASSPDRNYGYTF.

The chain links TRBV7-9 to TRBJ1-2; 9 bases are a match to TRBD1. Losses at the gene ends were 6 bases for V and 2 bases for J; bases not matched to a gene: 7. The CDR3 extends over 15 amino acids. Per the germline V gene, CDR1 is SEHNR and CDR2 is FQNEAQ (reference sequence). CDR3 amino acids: CASREPTGGNYGYTF. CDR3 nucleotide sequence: TGTGCCAGCAGGGAGCCGACAGGGGGGAACTATGGCTACACCTTC.

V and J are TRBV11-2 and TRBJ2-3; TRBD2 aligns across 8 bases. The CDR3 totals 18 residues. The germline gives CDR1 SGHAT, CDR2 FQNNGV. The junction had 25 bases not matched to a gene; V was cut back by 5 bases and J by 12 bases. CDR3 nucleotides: TGTGCCAGCAGCCTGACCTCCTTGGCGGGGGGCCCCTCCTTATCCCAGTATTTT. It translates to CASSLTSLAGGPSLSQYF.